This T cell receptor (beta chain) was sequenced in a study of post-analysis software for immune sequencing data. About the study: The courses of disease that were included comprised relapsing-remitting, secondary progressive and progressive-relapsing multiple sclerosis. General observations from the study: Controls had significantly higher normalized Chao1 diversity than multiple sclerosis patients. Analysis by F measure revealed that same-batch samples clustered strongly together. Patients showed TRBV5-6, TRBV5-1 and TRBV20-1 among 4 or 5 TRBV segments more frequent than in controls.

The CDR3 covers 15 residues. Germline lookup yields CDR1 MNHNS and CDR2 SASEGT. J lost 4 bases, V lost 3 bases, and 5 bases had no gene match. Libraries were made from TCR beta cDNA, and they carried unique molecular identifiers. Via MiXCR, TCRdb re-called the PCR reads, giving one row per CDR3 protein. The sample contains 750,000 to 950,000 distinct CDR3 sequences, under 70% of which appear only once. Turning to this clonotype: What it binds is unknown.

This TCR was recovered from a girl aged 5 to 17 with multiple sclerosis. What was sequenced was blood. The chain links TRBV6-1 to TRBJ2-1, with TRBD1 matching over 8 bases. CDR3 protein: CASSDGRGPYNEQFF. The CDR3 DNA reads TGTGCCAGCAGTGACGGCAGGGGGCCTTACAATGAGCAGTTCTTC.